This TCR beta chain was identified during a study of cytomegalovirus exposure and HLA in healthy donors. Study-level background: The 120 validation repertoires were produced on the same platform as the roughly 660 repertoires of the first cohort. This was reported in a later analysis.

For this clone: Its antigen is unidentified.

The ends were cut back, 5 bases at V and 5 bases at J, with 7 bases in the middle. The CDR3 contains 12 residues. Germline V gives CDR1 MDHEN, CDR2 SYDVKM. Broader study findings: According to the study, 180 or so TCR beta chains were cytomegalovirus-associated. According to a subsequent analysis, TCR clusters from the first cohort were inclined to appear together in the 120 validation repertoires. CMV antigen specificity of a few CMV-associated chains was confirmed in vitro.

Only in-frame clones appear in the TCRdb table, and some are missing; sequencing was by immunoSEQ multiplex PCR. The table includes tens of thousands of clones, about 90% detected once. This TCR was recovered from a man younger than 30 in good health and CMV-seronegative. The V call is TRBV28, the J call TRBJ2-1; TRBD1 is a possible D gene (5 bases). Sequenced material: PBMCs. The CDR3 nucleotides are TGTGCCAGCAGTACAGGAGACAATGAGCAGTTCTTC. It is translated as CASSTGDNEQFF.